Described below is a single T cell receptor (beta chain) sequence and its context. CDR1 is SGHAT and CDR2 is FQNNGV in the germline V gene. The CDR3 length is 18 residues. V was shortened by 5 bases and J by 4 bases, with 23 bases between the two germline ends. This entry belongs to a study of blood T cell repertoires in COVID-19. For the study at large: Sample material is recorded as cDNA or gDNA derived from T cells, B-cell-depleted T cells, or PBMCs.

This table comes from immunoSEQ multiplex PCR, and its TCRdb copy is limited to in-frame clones, with some not included. This sample has more than 150,000 clones, with 70% to 90% found just once. The chain recombines TRBV11-2 with TRBJ2-2; TRBD1 is a possible D gene (6 bases). Material for sequencing was peripheral blood. This sequence was found in a man aged 45-65 years with active or convalescent COVID-19. The DNA for the CDR3 is TGTGCCAGCAGCCCCTTAGGGACAAGGGGGTGGATCACCGGGGAGCTGTTTTTT. Translated: CASSPLGTRGWITGELFF.